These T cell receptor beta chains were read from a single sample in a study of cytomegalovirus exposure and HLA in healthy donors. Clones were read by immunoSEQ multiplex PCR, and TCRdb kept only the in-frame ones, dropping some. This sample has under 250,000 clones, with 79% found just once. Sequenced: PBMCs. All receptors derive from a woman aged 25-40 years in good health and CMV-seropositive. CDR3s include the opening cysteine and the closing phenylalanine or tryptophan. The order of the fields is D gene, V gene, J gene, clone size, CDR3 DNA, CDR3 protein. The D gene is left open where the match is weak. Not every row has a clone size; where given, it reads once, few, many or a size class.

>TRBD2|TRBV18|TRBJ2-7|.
TGTGCCAGCTCACCACAACTAGCGGGTAGCTCCTACGAGCAGTACTTC
CASSPQLAGSSYEQYF
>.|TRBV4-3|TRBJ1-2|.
TGCGCCAGCAGCCAAGATCCGTTGAACTATGGCTACACCTTC
CASSQDPLNYGYTF
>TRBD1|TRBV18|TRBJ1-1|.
TGTGCCAGCTCACCAAGGGGACAGAAAAACACTGAAGCTTTCTTT
CASSPRGQKNTEAFF
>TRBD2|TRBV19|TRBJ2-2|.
TGTGCCAGTTCAGGGGGCAGCGGGAGGGACGGGGAGCTGTTTTTT
CASSGGSGRDGELFF
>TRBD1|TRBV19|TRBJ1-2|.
TGTGCCAGTAGTATAAATCCCGGGACAGACTATGGCTACACCTTC
CASSINPGTDYGYTF
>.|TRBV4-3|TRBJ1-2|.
TGCGCCAGCAGCCCAACATATAACTATGGCTATACCTTC
CASSPTYNYGYTF
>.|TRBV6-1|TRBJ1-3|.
TGTGCCAGCAGCCGACAGTTATTCTCTGGAAACACCATATATTTT
CASSRQLFSGNTIYF
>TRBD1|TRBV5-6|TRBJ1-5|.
TGTGCCAGCAGCTTGACGACAGGGAATCAGCCCCAGCATTTT
CASSLTTGNQPQHF
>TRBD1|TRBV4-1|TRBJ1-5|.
TGCGCCAGCAGTAAACCCGACAGGGTAGGGTATCAGCCCCAGCATTTT
CASSKPDRVGYQPQHF
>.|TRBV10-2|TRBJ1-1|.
TGCGCCAGCAGTGAGCCCACAGGAGACACTGAAGCTTTCTTT
CASSEPTGDTEAFF
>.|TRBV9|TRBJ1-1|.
TGTGCCAGCAGCGGAACGACAGGATCGGCTTTCTTT
CASSGTTGSAFF
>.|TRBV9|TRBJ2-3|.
TGTGCCAGCAGCGCCTCAGAGCGGATATACACAGATACGCAGTATTTT
CASSASERIYTDTQYF
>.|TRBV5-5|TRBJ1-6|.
TGTGCCAGCAGGAGCCATGCGGGGCAGCAGAATTCACCCCTCCACTTT
CASRSHAGQQNSPLHF
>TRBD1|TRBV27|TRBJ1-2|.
TGTGCCAGCAGTTTTATAGACGAGGGGGCTGGCTACACCTTC
CASSFIDEGAGYTF
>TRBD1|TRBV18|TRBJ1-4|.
TGTGCCAGCTCAACCAGGACAGGGTCTAATGAAAAACTGTTTTTT
CASSTRTGSNEKLFF
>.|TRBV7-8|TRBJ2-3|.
TGTGCCAGCAGCTTAGGGGCGAAACCTAGCACAGATACGCAGTATTTT
CASSLGAKPSTDTQYF
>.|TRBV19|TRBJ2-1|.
TGTGCCAGTAGCCCGAGGTGGAGGGGCTATGAGCAGTTCTTC
CASSPRWRGYEQFF
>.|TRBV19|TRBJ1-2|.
TGTGCCAGTAGTATGGCCAGGGTGAGTGGCTACACCTTC
CASSMARVSGYTF
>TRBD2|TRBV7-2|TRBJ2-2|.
TGTGCCAGCAGCTTACAAATCTCTAGCGGGAATAGGGCCGGGGAGCTGTTTTTT
CASSLQISSGNRAGELFF
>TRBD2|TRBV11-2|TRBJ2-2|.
TGTGCCAGCAGCTTAGATGGGACTAGCGGGCCCGGAAAGACCGGGGAGCTGTTTTTT
CASSLDGTSGPGKTGELFF
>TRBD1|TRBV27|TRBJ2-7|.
TGTGCCAGCAGCGGGGACAGGGGTTACGAGCAGTACTTC
CASSGDRGYEQYF
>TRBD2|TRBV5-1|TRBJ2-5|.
TGCGCCAGCAGCTTGGGGACTAGCGGGAGCTGGGAGACCCAGTACTTC
CASSLGTSGSWETQYF
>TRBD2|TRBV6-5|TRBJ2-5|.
TGTGCCAGCAGCAGGGGACTAGCGGTGGGGGGGACCCAGTACTTC
CASSRGLAVGGTQYF
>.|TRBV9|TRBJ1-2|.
TGTGCCAGCAGCGTAACCGAAAGGGGAATCTATGGCTACACCTTC
CASSVTERGIYGYTF
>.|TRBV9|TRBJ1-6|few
TGTGCCAGCAGCTACGGCTGGACCGGGGGGACCTCACCCCTCCACTTT
CASSYGWTGGTSPLHF
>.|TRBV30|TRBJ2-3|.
TGTGCCTCCACGGAGGGTAGCACAGATACGCAGTATTTT
CASTEGSTDTQYF
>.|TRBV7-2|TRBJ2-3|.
TGTGCCAGCGTTCGGGTCGAAGGTACAGATACGCAGTATTTT
CASVRVEGTDTQYF
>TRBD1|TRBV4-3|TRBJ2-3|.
TGCGCCAGCAGCCAGGGGACAGGGGAGACAGATACGCAGTATTTT
CASSQGTGETDTQYF
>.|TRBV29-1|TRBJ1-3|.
TGCAGCGTAGTGAAAATGGAGGGGCACACCATATATTTT
CSVVKMEGHTIYF
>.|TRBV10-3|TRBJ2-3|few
TGTGCCATCAGCCACTCTAGTGGGACGCAGTATTTT
CAISHSSGTQYF
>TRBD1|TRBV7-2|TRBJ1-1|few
TGTGCCAACGACCAAACAGGGGGATCTGAAGCTTTCTTT
CANDQTGGSEAFF